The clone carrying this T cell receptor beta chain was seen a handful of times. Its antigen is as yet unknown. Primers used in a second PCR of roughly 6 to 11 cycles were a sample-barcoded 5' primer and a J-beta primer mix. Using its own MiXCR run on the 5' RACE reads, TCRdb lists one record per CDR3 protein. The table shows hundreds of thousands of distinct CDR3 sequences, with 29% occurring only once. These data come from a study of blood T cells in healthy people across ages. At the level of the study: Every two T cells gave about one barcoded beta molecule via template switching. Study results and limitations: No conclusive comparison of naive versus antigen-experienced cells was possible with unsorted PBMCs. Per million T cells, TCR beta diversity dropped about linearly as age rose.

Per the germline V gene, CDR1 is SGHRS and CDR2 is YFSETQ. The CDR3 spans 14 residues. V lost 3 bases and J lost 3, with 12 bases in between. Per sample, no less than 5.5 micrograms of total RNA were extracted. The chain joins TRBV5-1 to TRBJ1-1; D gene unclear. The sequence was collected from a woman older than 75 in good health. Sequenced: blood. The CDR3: CASSSGYGDTEAFF. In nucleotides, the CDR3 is TGCGCCAGCAGCTCAGGTTACGGGGACACTGAAGCTTTCTTT.